Listed here are 24 T cell receptor beta chains from one sample, sequenced in a study of T cell responses to AZD1222 COVID-19 vaccine. TCRdb's copy holds only in-frame clones and misses some; the assay was immunoSEQ multiplex PCR. The repertoire consists of around 26,000 clones, with over 75% occurring once and the leading ten covering around 2.9%. The sequencing used peripheral blood, collected 28 days after the second AZD1222 dose. The receptors originated from an adult who received the AZD1222 COVID-19 vaccine.

The CDR3 loop is CATSRNRGDEQFF. The CDR3 DNA reads as TGTGCCACCAGCAGGAACAGGGGCGATGAGCAGTTCTTC. The J gene is TRBJ2-1, the V gene TRBV15; 7 bases agree with TRBD1. Per the germline V gene, CDR1 is LNHNV and CDR2 is YYDKDF (reference sequence). Germline trimming cut 3 bases from V and 8 bases from J; bases unmatched to any gene: 4. This CDR3 has 13 residues. Using reference TRBV15 and TRBJ2-1 for the parts outside the CDR3, the full variable domain is DAMVIQNPRYQVTQFGKPVTLSCSQTLNHNVMYWYQQKSSQAPKLLFHYYDKDFNNEADTPDNFQSRRPNTSFCFLDIRSPGLGDTAMYLCATSRNRGDEQFFGPGTRLTVL.

The chain couples TRBV7-2 to TRBJ2-5, with D possibly matching TRBD1 (5 bases). V shed 5 bases and J shed 5 bases, with 18 bases lying between them. CDR3 size: 15 residues. CDR1 is SGHTA and CDR2 is FQGNSA in the germline V gene. CDR3 protein: CASSPNAGIGETQYF. The DNA of the CDR3 is TGTGCCAGCAGCCCTAACGCAGGGATAGGGGAGACCCAGTACTTC.

This chain joins TRBV7-8 and TRBJ1-2; possible D gene TRBD1, 6 bases. The V gene lost 3 bases and the J gene lost 6 bases, with 11 bases spanning the gap. The CDR3 is 13 residues long. CDR1 is SGHVS and CDR2 is FQNEAQ in the germline V gene. The CDR3 region is CASSFGGRNGYTF. The CDR3 DNA follows: TGTGCCAGCAGCTTCGGGGGGCGGAATGGCTACACCTTC. The complete variable domain, with remaining parts taken from reference TRBV7-8 and TRBJ1-2, reads GAGVSQSPRYKVAKRGQDVALRCDPISGHVSLFWYQQALGQGPEFLTYFQNEAQLDKSGLPSDRFFAERPEGSVSTLKIQRTQQEDSAVYLCASSFGGRNGYTFGSGTRLTVV.

The chain joins TRBV2 to TRBJ2-7, with D uncertain. Germline V gene data show CDR1 as SNHLY and CDR2 as FYNNEI. The CDR3 has 15 residues. V was trimmed by 6 bases and J by 2 bases, leaving 17 bases between them. The CDR3 DNA follows: TGTGCCAGCAGGCCCAGCTTCTTTAGGGCCTACGAGCAGTACTTC. Translated: CASRPSFFRAYEQYF.

The table lists this clone with a count of one. The chain has TRBV12-3 or TRBV12-4 and TRBJ2-4, with D maybe TRBD2 (5 bases). The CDR3 runs 12 residues. V was clipped by 1 base and J by 10 bases, with 8 bases between them. This CDR3 reads CASSLGREIQYF. The CDR3 coding sequence is TGTGCCAGCAGTTTAGGCCGGGAAATTCAGTACTTC.

This clone was recorded once. The V and J genes are TRBV20-1 and TRBJ2-5; D is ambiguous. V was clipped by 6 bases and J by 2 bases, with 13 bases between them. This CDR3 region has 13 residues. Per the germline V gene, CDR1 is DFQATT and CDR2 is SNEGSKA (reference sequence). Here the CDR3 reads CSASNMGQETQYF. The CDR3 DNA follows: TGCAGTGCCAGTAACATGGGGCAAGAGACCCAGTACTTC.

The V gene is TRBV5-8, the J gene TRBJ1-1, with 9 bases fitting TRBD1. V lost 7 bases and J lost 4; bases outside the gene matches: 8. The CDR3 has 14 amino acids. Germline CDR1 is SGHTS and CDR2 is YDEGEE. The CDR3 nucleotides read TGTGCCAGCCGGGACAGGGTGGGAGGCACTGAAGCTTTCTTT. Residues: CASRDRVGGTEAFF.

This chain joins TRBV5-1 and TRBJ2-7, with 7 bases that match TRBD1. CDR1 and CDR2 (germline): SGHRS, YFSETQ. This CDR3 has 16 residues. Trimming removed 3 bases from V and 3 bases from J; junction bases left unmatched: 12. CDR3 sequence (DNA): TGCGCCAGCAGCTCGACCACAGGGGCCATATTCTACGAGCAGTACTTC. Amino acid sequence: CASSSTTGAIFYEQYF.

The chain recombines TRBV7-2 with TRBJ2-5; TRBD2 agrees at 9 bases. The CDR3 has 15 residues. With 5 bases clipped from V and 2 bases from J, the junction kept 6 bases outside the gene matches. Germline V gene sequence: CDR1 SGHTA, CDR2 FQGNSA. CDR3 loop: CASSLTSGGQETQYF. The CDR3 DNA reads TGTGCCAGCAGCCTGACTAGCGGTGGGCAAGAGACCCAGTACTTC.

The chain recombines TRBV7-9 with TRBJ2-7; D gene ambiguous. This CDR3 comprises 14 residues. Trimming stripped 1 base from V and 1 base from J, with 8 bases between. Germline CDR1 and CDR2: SEHNR and FQNEAQ (reference sequence). CDR3 amino acids: CASSLERQSYEQYF. In DNA, the CDR3 is TGTGCCAGCAGCTTAGAGAGGCAGTCCTACGAGCAGTACTTC.

The chain couples TRBV6-5 to TRBJ2-2; 7 bases line up with TRBD1. V gave up 7 bases and J gave up 8 bases; unmatched junction bases: 7. CDR3 length equals 13 residues. From germline, CDR1 is MNHEY and CDR2 SVGAGI. CDR3 protein: CASTNTGAGELFF. CDR3 nucleotides: TGTGCCAGCACCAACACAGGGGCGGGGGAGCTGTTTTTT.

The rearrangement links TRBV7-9 to TRBJ2-3; D tentatively fits TRBD1 or TRBD2 (5 bases each). The V end lost 2 bases, the J end lost 4 bases, and 16 bases lay between the germline ends. Germline-derived CDR1 and CDR2 are SEHNR and FQNEAQ (reference sequence). This CDR3 is 16 amino acids long. The CDR3 DNA reads TGTGCCAGCAGCTTAACCGCATCGGTGGGGGCAGATACGCAGTATTTT. Encoded protein: CASSLTASVGADTQYF.

V gene TRBV19 combines with J gene TRBJ1-2, with a possible D match to TRBD1 (6 bases). Germline V gives CDR1 LNHDA, CDR2 SQIVND (reference sequence). V lost 7 bases and J lost 0, with 12 bases in between. The CDR3 runs 14 residues. CDR3 DNA sequence: TGTGCCAGTAAGCGGGACACTACTAACTATGGCTACACCTTC. As protein: CASKRDTTNYGYTF.

The genes are TRBV7-2 and TRBJ2-7, with 11 bases fitting TRBD1. The J segment lost 4 bases and the V segment lost 6 bases, leaving 8 bases of the junction unmatched. CDR3 length: 15 amino acids. The germline gives CDR1 SGHTA, CDR2 FQGNSA. In DNA form, the CDR3 reads TGTGCCAGCAGTCTGGCGGGGACAGGGGGATACGAGCAGTACTTC. Its protein is CASSLAGTGGYEQYF. The full variable domain, with the rest looked up from reference TRBV7-2 and TRBJ2-7, is GAGVSQSPSNKVTEKGKDVELRCDPISGHTALYWYRQSLGQGLEFLIYFQGNSAPDKSGLPSDRFSAERTGGSVSTLTIQRTQQEDSAVYLCASSLAGTGGYEQYFGPGTRLTVT.

The chain combines TRBV7-9 with TRBJ1-2; D unclear. Germline CDR1 and CDR2: SEHNR and FQNEAQ (reference sequence). V was pared by 0 bases and J by 5 bases, with 13 bases between. The CDR3 loop spans 15 amino acids. The CDR3: CASSLALGEEYGYTF. CDR3 bases: TGTGCCAGCAGCTTAGCGTTAGGAGAGGAGTATGGCTACACCTTC.

V usage is TRBV10-3 and J usage is TRBJ1-6; 8 bases match TRBD1. Germline-derived CDR1 and CDR2 are ENHRY and SYGVKD. The CDR3 consists of 13 residues. The J segment lost 10 bases and the V segment lost 6 bases, leaving 5 bases of the junction unmatched. DNA of the CDR3: TGTGCCATCAGATCGGACAGGGACTCACCCCTCCACTTT. It encodes CAIRSDRDSPLHF.

V usage is TRBV9 and J usage is TRBJ2-3; D not certain. This CDR3 is built from 13 residues. V lost 3 bases, J lost 2 bases, and 7 bases lay in between. CDR1 and CDR2 from the germline V gene are SGDLS and YYNGEE. CDR3 residues: CASSDLYTDTQYF. CDR3 bases: TGTGCCAGCAGCGACCTCTACACAGATACGCAGTATTTT.

The chain couples TRBV4-3 to TRBJ2-7, with TRBD2 identical over 7 bases. The trim removed 0 bases at V and 3 bases at J, leaving 8 bases unmatched. The CDR3 contains 16 residues. The V gene's germline CDR1 is LGHNA and CDR2 YSLEER. The CDR3 sequence is CASSQDREVGVYEQYF. In nucleotides, the CDR3 is TGCGCCAGCAGCCAAGATCGGGAGGTAGGGGTCTACGAGCAGTACTTC.

The chain employs TRBV2 and TRBJ2-5, with TRBD1 matching 7 bases. V dropped 5 bases and J dropped 4; count of bases not matched to a gene: 4. CDR3 length: 13 residues. Germline loops: CDR1 SNHLY, CDR2 FYNNEI. In DNA, the CDR3 is TGTGCCAGCAGTCGTTACAGGGGAGAGACCCAGTACTTC. This translates into CASSRYRGETQYF.

This chain uses TRBV9 with TRBJ2-1; a possible D gene is TRBD2 (6 bases). Germline V gives CDR1 SGDLS, CDR2 YYNGEE. Deletions cut 0 bases from V and 12 bases from J, with 19 bases between. The CDR3 is 15 residues long. In DNA form, the CDR3 reads TGTGCCAGCAGCGTAGAGTCCGTAAGCGGGTCGGGGCAGTTCTTC. Translating it yields CASSVESVSGSGQFF.

V usage is TRBV5-1 and J usage is TRBJ2-3, with D perhaps TRBD2 (6 bases). Germline V lookup: CDR1 SGHRS, CDR2 YFSETQ. This CDR3 has 15 residues. The V gene lost 4 bases and the J gene lost 0 bases, with 12 bases spanning the gap. CDR3 in amino acids: CASSPWGTSTDTQYF. The CDR3 region has the DNA TGCGCCAGCAGCCCGTGGGGGACTAGCACAGATACGCAGTATTTT.

The chain employs TRBV19 and TRBJ1-2; TRBD1 is a possible D gene (5 bases). V was trimmed by 11 bases and J by 8 bases, leaving 18 bases between them. The CDR3 contains 12 residues. Germline CDR1 reads LNHDA; CDR2 reads SQIVND (reference sequence). The CDR3 region has the DNA TGTGCCGTACGGGTGGGGCTCGGGGGCTACACCTTC. Protein sequence: CAVRVGLGGYTF.

The chain joins TRBV18 to TRBJ2-7; 7 positions agree with TRBD1. The CDR3 is 14 residues long. CDR1 is KGHSH and CDR2 is LQKENI in the germline V gene. The J segment lost 0 bases and the V segment lost 3 bases, leaving 2 bases of the junction unmatched. CDR3 sequence reads: CASSPDRSSYEQYF. The DNA of the CDR3 is TGTGCCAGCTCACCGGACAGGAGCTCCTACGAGCAGTACTTC.

The chain is built from TRBV19 and TRBJ1-1, with D uncertain. This CDR3 is built from 16 residues. The germline V gene has CDR1 LNHDA and CDR2 SQIVND (reference sequence). With 6 bases removed from V and 1 base from J, the gap between germline ends came to 18 bases. The CDR3 sequence is CASRVAAGESNTEAFF. In DNA, the CDR3 is TGTGCCAGTAGAGTTGCGGCGGGAGAATCGAACACTGAAGCTTTCTTT.